A selection of T cell receptor beta chains follows, all from one sample in a study of PD-L1 blockade in urothelial cancer. Libraries were prepared by immunoSEQ multiplex PCR; TCRdb keeps only in-frame clonotypes and omits some of them. In the table there are about 100,000 clones, roughly nine tenths of which are singletons. The source material was PBMCs, sampled around atezolizumab (anti-PD-L1) treatment. Receptors were obtained from a woman older than 75 with urothelial cancer. The CDR3 runs from the conserved cysteine through the conserved F or W. The D gene is left open where the match is weak. A row's size may be missing; if present it is once, few, many or a size class.

cdr3_aa: CASSAPGAGGTDEQFF; cdr3_nt: TGTGCCAGCAGCGCCCCGGGGGCGGGAGGAACGGATGAGCAGTTCTTC; d_call: TRBD2; j_call: TRBJ2-1; v_call: TRBV9; clone_size: -
cdr3_aa: CASSEDDRGLGEQFF; cdr3_nt: TGTGCCAGCAGTGAAGATGACAGGGGGTTGGGTGAGCAGTTCTTC; d_call: TRBD1; j_call: TRBJ2-1; v_call: TRBV2; clone_size: -
cdr3_aa: CASSLGDTSNQPQHF; cdr3_nt: TGTGCCAGCAGCTTAGGAGACACTAGCAATCAGCCCCAGCATTTT; d_call: -; j_call: TRBJ1-5; v_call: TRBV7-2; clone_size: -
cdr3_aa: CSLIAVGYNEQFF; cdr3_nt: TGTTCCTTAATAGCGGTCGGCTACAATGAGCAGTTCTTC; d_call: -; j_call: TRBJ2-1; v_call: TRBV30; clone_size: -
cdr3_aa: CASSKGLAENTGELFF; cdr3_nt: TGCGCCAGCAGTAAAGGACTAGCGGAGAACACCGGGGAGCTGTTTTTT; d_call: TRBD2; j_call: TRBJ2-2; v_call: TRBV10-1; clone_size: -
cdr3_aa: CASMWTGVYQAFF; cdr3_nt: TGTGCCAGCATGTGGACAGGGGTTTACCAAGCTTTCTTT; d_call: TRBD1; j_call: TRBJ1-1; v_call: TRBV28; clone_size: once
cdr3_aa: CASSLWGGGTDTQYF; cdr3_nt: TGTGCCAGCAGCTTGTGGGGAGGGGGCACAGATACGCAGTATTTT; d_call: TRBD2; j_call: TRBJ2-3; v_call: TRBV5-4; clone_size: once
cdr3_aa: CASRRQGYSNQPQHF; cdr3_nt: TGTGCCAGCAGGAGACAGGGATATAGCAATCAGCCCCAGCATTTT; d_call: TRBD1; j_call: TRBJ1-5; v_call: TRBV14; clone_size: -
cdr3_aa: CASSPPSGVQETQYF; cdr3_nt: TGTGCCAGCTCACCACCGTCAGGGGTCCAAGAGACCCAGTACTTC; d_call: -; j_call: TRBJ2-5; v_call: TRBV18; clone_size: -
cdr3_aa: CASRLDHSYNEQFF; cdr3_nt: TGTGCCAGCCGGTTAGATCATTCCTACAATGAGCAGTTCTTC; d_call: -; j_call: TRBJ2-1; v_call: TRBV27; clone_size: -
cdr3_aa: CASSYGQGSYNEQFF; cdr3_nt: TGTGCCAGCAGTTACGGACAGGGCTCCTACAATGAGCAGTTCTTC; d_call: TRBD1; j_call: TRBJ2-1; v_call: TRBV6-5; clone_size: -
cdr3_aa: CASSLHRAGAGGQLGQYF; cdr3_nt: TGTGCCAGCAGCTTACATCGGGCTGGAGCGGGAGGGCAGCTAGGGCAGTACTTC; d_call: TRBD2; j_call: TRBJ2-7; v_call: TRBV7-2; clone_size: -
cdr3_aa: CASSRLTDGYTF; cdr3_nt: TGTGCCAGCAGCCGGTTAACTGATGGCTACACCTTC; d_call: -; j_call: TRBJ1-2; v_call: TRBV14; clone_size: -
cdr3_aa: CASTVHSGEGSYEQYF; cdr3_nt: TGTGCCAGCACGGTTCATAGCGGAGAGGGGTCCTACGAGCAGTACTTC; d_call: -; j_call: TRBJ2-7; v_call: TRBV7-2; clone_size: -